The next 17 T cell receptor beta chains were all read from a single sample in a study of human T cells and chemical hapten exposure. Time point described: pre-sensitization, week 0. The treatment: therapeutic diphenylcyclopropenone sensitization with weekly scalp DPC. MiXCR was run by TCRdb on the RACE reads, yielding one entry per CDR3 protein. The profile shows under 300,000 distinct CDR3 sequences, 7.5% to 8% of them singletons. The sequenced sample was whole blood, obtained in connection with sensitization to the hapten diphenylcyclopropenone (DPC). The source is a young man with alopecia areata. Some clones in this sample may be carry-over from other donors' samples.

V gene TRBV29-1 combines with J gene TRBJ2-5; a weak D match, TRBD2 (7 bases). CDR3 length equals 15 residues. The ends were cut back, 5 bases at V and 1 base at J, with 17 bases in the middle. The germline V gene encodes CDR1 SQVTM and CDR2 ANQGSEA. CDR3 in DNA: TGCAGCGTTTTCCCCGGGGGGCCCTTCCAAGAGACCCAGTACTTC. It yields the protein CSVFPGGPFQETQYF.

The chain couples TRBV7-2 to TRBJ2-5; D uncertain. The germline gives CDR1 SGHTA, CDR2 FQGNSA. Trimming cost V 4 bases and J 2 bases, with 8 bases left between them. CDR3 length: 13 residues. CDR3 sequence reads: CASSSQGQETQYF. The CDR3 DNA sequence: TGTGCCAGCAGCTCCCAAGGGCAAGAGACCCAGTACTTC.

The chain joins TRBV29-1 to TRBJ1-1, with 7 nucleotides matching TRBD1. J gave up 5 bases and V 6 bases, and 9 bases lay outside the gene matches. The CDR3 contains 13 residues. Germline CDR1 and CDR2: SQVTM and ANQGSEA. The CDR3 region has the DNA TGCAGCGTCTACCTCACCAGGGGGACTGAAGCTTTCTTT. Translating gives CSVYLTRGTEAFF.

Only a few counts were recorded for this clonotype. The CDR3 spells CASSLGRNSGNTIYF. CDR3 DNA: TGTGCCAGCAGCTTGGGGCGGAACTCTGGAAACACCATATATTTT. The chain joins TRBV5-6 to TRBJ1-3, with D unclear. Between the trimmed V and J ends, which lost 0 bases and 0 bases, there was a span of 7 bases. The germline V gene encodes CDR1 SGHDT and CDR2 YYEEEE. CDR3 length: 15 residues.

The sample holds many counts of this clonotype. The J gene is TRBJ2-1, the V gene TRBV11-2; possibly TRBD2 for D (5 bases). Germline CDR1 and CDR2: SGHAT and FQNNGV. The V and J ends lost 1 base and 8 bases respectively, with 12 bases between them. The CDR3 totals 14 residues. The CDR3 region is CASSLVIGVHEQFF. The CDR3 bases are TGTGCCAGCAGCTTAGTTATCGGGGTGCATGAGCAGTTCTTC.

This clonotype has more than one count but fewer than ten. The V call is TRBV29-1, the J call TRBJ1-1, with 7 bases identical to TRBD1. From germline, CDR1 is SQVTM and CDR2 ANQGSEA. The CDR3 has 11 residues. In DNA form, the CDR3 reads TGCAGTAGTACATCAGGGGGTGAAGCTTTCTTT. It codes for CSSTSGGEAFF.

This clonotype was seen a few times. The chain joins TRBV6-5 to TRBJ1-6, with D perhaps matching TRBD1 (6 bases). CDR1 is MNHEY and CDR2 is SVGAGI in the germline V gene. V lost 0 bases and J lost 7, with 10 bases in between. The CDR3 contains 15 residues. CDR3 residues: CASSYSKGDNSPLHF. The CDR3 DNA follows: TGTGCCAGCAGTTACTCGAAGGGGGACAATTCACCCCTCCACTTT.

V is TRBV27 and J is TRBJ1-4; D ambiguous. The CDR3 totals 11 residues. Germline CDR1 MNHEY, CDR2 SMNVEV (reference sequence). The V and J ends lost 10 bases and 5 bases respectively, with 8 bases between them. The CDR3 coding sequence is TGTGCCACCTGGGAGAATGAAAAACTGTTTTTT. Encoded protein: CATWENEKLFF.

This clonotype has more than one count but fewer than ten. The V call is TRBV4-1, the J call TRBJ2-7, with TRBD2 matching 8 bases. CDR1 is MGHRA and CDR2 is YSYEKL in the germline V gene. V gave up 2 bases and J gave up 0 bases; unmatched junction bases: 6. The CDR3 length is 16 residues. The DNA of the CDR3 is TGCGCCAGCAGCCAACTAAGCGGGGGCAGCTCCTACGAGCAGTACTTC. This gives the protein CASSQLSGGSSYEQYF.

The chain joins TRBV20-1 to TRBJ2-1; tentatively, D is TRBD2 (7 bases). CDR1 DFQATT and CDR2 SNEGSKA come from the germline V gene (reference sequence). The ends were cut back, 6 bases at V and 6 bases at J, with 21 bases in the middle. The CDR3 loop spans 15 amino acids. The CDR3 DNA reads as TGCAGTGCCTCACTTTCGGGGGGCCTAGGCAATGAGCAGTTCTTC. Translated, it gives CSASLSGGLGNEQFF.

The table lists this clonotype with a few counts. This chain joins TRBV12-3 or TRBV12-4 and TRBJ2-2; 7 nucleotides align to TRBD1. V lost 6 bases to trimming and J lost 5 bases; unmatched junction nucleotides: 9. The length of the CDR3 is 15 residues. The CDR3 region has the DNA TGTGCCAGCAGGCTGGACAGGATTAAAACCGGGGAGCTGTTTTTT. Its translation: CASRLDRIKTGELFF.

This clonotype was found many times. This chain uses TRBV7-8 with TRBJ1-5; 9 nucleotides match TRBD1. The junction had 10 bases not matched to a gene; V was cut back by 8 bases and J by 5 bases. The CDR3 sequence is 15 residues long. CDR1 SGHVS and CDR2 FQNEAQ come from the germline V gene. The CDR3 DNA is TGTGCCAGCGGACAGGGGCGGAGTTTTTATCAGCCCCAGCATTTT. Protein: CASGQGRSFYQPQHF. The variable domain in full, with the rest retrieved from reference TRBV7-8 and TRBJ1-5, is GAGVSQSPRYKVAKRGQDVALRCDPISGHVSLFWYQQALGQGPEFLTYFQNEAQLDKSGLPSDRFFAERPEGSVSTLKIQRTQQEDSAVYLCASGQGRSFYQPQHFGDGTRLSIL.

Ten or more counts support this clonotype. V gene TRBV20-1 combines with J gene TRBJ1-5, with D perhaps matching TRBD1 (6 bases). CDR1 is DFQATT, CDR2 SNEGSKA, per germline (reference sequence). The V end lost 5 bases, the J end lost 7 bases, and 15 bases lay between the germline ends. This CDR3 has 13 amino acids. The CDR3 DNA sequence: TGCAGTGCTGCCCAAGGACAGTCACAGCCCCAGCATTTT. This codes for CSAAQGQSQPQHF.

The V gene is TRBV2, the J gene TRBJ1-5, with 7 bases fitting TRBD1. The CDR3 is 14 residues long. V lost 8 bases to trimming and J lost 6 bases; unmatched junction nucleotides: 10. The V gene's germline CDR1 is SNHLY and CDR2 FYNNEI. CDR3 nucleotide sequence: TGTGCCAGCCTGGACAGGCGGCTGGGTCAGCCCCAGCATTTT. Translating it yields CASLDRRLGQPQHF.

This clonotype showed up many times. The genes are TRBV18 and TRBJ1-2; D possibly corresponds to TRBD1 (5 bases). Germline V gene lookup returns CDR1 KGHSH and CDR2 LQKENI. V was shortened by 6 bases and J by 1 base, with 24 bases between the two germline ends. The CDR3 sequence is 18 residues long. The CDR3 nucleotides read TGTGCCAGCTCCGGGACGCTCGTTCGCGGGCGTTTTAACTATGGCTACACCTTC. This gives the protein CASSGTLVRGRFNYGYTF.

The CDR3 loop reads CASSQDPIPNYEQYF. CDR3 coding DNA: TGCGCCAGCAGCCAAGATCCCATCCCAAACTACGAGCAGTACTTC. V usage is TRBV4-3 and J usage is TRBJ2-7; D is uncertain. Germline V gene data show CDR1 as LGHNA and CDR2 as YSLEER. V dropped 0 bases and J dropped 3 bases, with 12 bases sitting between them. There are 15 residues in the CDR3.

This clonotype was seen more than once but under ten times. The chain recombines TRBV12-3 or TRBV12-4 with TRBJ1-5; unclear D gene. Trimming took 6 bases from V and 3 from J, leaving 12 bases between them. The CDR3 is 14 amino acids. The CDR3 nucleotides read TGTGCCAGCAGACCCCGAGGGCACAATCAGCCCCAGCATTTT. Protein product: CASRPRGHNQPQHF.